This T cell receptor (beta chain) comes out of a study of Ad26.COV2.S vaccination and SARS-CoV-2 variants. Looked up from germline, CDR1 is MNHNS and CDR2 is SASEGT. This CDR3 region has 16 residues. Trimming removed 0 bases at V and 1 base at J, with 13 bases between. Treatment here: over 15 received Ad26.COV2.S at low or high dose, single or two shots; about 5 received placebo; per-sample allocation not given. The samples were gathered on day 63 after the first injection of vaccine or placebo. Expressing Wuhan-strain SARS-CoV-2 spike, an Ad26 vector served as the vaccine. Libraries were prepared by immunoSEQ multiplex PCR; TCRdb keeps only in-frame clonotypes and omits some of them. The sample has 350,000 to 500,000 clones; around nine tenths are singletons.

The material sequenced was peripheral blood, taken in a trial of Ad26.COV2.S vaccine versus placebo. J is TRBJ2-7 and V is TRBV6-1; unclear D gene. The receptor's source is a person aged 18-65 years who received the Ad26.COV2.S COVID-19 vaccine or a placebo. CDR3 coding DNA: TGTGCCAGCAGTGAAGCTTGGTCGGGTTGGTCCTACGAGCAGTACTTC. Translation: CASSEAWSGWSYEQYF.